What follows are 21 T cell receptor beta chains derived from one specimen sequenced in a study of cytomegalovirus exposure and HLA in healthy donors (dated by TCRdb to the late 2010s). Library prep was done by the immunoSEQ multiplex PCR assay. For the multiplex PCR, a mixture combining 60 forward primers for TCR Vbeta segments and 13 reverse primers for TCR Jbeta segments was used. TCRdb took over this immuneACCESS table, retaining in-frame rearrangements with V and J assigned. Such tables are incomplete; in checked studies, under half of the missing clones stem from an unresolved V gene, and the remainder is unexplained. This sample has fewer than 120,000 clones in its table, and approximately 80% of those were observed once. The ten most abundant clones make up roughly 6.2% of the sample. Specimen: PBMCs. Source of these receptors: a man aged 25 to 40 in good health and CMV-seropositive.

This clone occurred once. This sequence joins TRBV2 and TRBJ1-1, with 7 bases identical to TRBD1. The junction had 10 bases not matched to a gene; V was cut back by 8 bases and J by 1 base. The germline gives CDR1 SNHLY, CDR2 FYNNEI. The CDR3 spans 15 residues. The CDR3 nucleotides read TGTGCCAGCCGGCTGGGGACAGTACCGAACACTGAAGCTTTCTTT. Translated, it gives CASRLGTVPNTEAFF. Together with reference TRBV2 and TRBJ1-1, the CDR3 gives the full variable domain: EPEVTQTPSHQVTQMGQEVILRCVPISNHLYFYWYRQILGQKVEFLVSFYNNEISEKSEIFDDQFSVERPDGSNFTLKIRSTKLEDSAMYFCASRLGTVPNTEAFFGQGTRLTVV.

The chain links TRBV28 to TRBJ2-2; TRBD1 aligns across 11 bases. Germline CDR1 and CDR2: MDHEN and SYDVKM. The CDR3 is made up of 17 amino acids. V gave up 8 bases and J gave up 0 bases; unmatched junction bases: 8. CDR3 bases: TGTGCCAGCGGACAGGGGGCGCGATTAGCGAACACCGGGGAGCTGTTTTTT. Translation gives CASGQGARLANTGELFF.

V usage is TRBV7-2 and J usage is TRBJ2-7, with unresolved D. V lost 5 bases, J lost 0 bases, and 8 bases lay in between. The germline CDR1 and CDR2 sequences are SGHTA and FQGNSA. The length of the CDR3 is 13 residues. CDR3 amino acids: CASSPPSSYEQYF. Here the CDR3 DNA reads TGTGCCAGCAGCCCCCCTAGCTCCTACGAGCAGTACTTC.

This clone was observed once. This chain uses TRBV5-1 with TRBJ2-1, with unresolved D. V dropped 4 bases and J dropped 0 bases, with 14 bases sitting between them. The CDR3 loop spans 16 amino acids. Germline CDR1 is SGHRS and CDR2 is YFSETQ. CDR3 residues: CASSPDITSSYNEQFF. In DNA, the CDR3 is TGCGCCAGCAGCCCTGACATCACGAGCTCCTACAATGAGCAGTTCTTC.

This chain's CDR3 is CAWGLAGYGADTQYF. For the CDR3, the DNA is TGTGCCTGGGGACTAGCGGGGTATGGGGCAGATACGCAGTATTTT. The chain is built from TRBV30 and TRBJ2-3, with 12 bases lining up with TRBD2. CDR3 size: 15 residues. Unmatched junction bases numbered 7, after V lost 5 bases and J lost 4 bases. Germline CDR1 and CDR2: GTSNPN and SVGIG (reference sequence).

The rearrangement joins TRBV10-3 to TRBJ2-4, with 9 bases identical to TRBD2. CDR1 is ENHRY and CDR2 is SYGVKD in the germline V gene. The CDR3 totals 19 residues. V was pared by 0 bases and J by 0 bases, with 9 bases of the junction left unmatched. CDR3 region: CAISESKGLAGTAKNIQYF. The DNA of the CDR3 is TGTGCCATCAGTGAGTCGAAGGGCCTAGCGGGGACAGCCAAAAACATTCAGTACTTC.

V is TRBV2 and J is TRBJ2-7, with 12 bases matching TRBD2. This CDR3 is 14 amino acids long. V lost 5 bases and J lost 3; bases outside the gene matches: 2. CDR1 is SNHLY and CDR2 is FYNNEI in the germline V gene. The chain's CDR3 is CASSLTSGSYEQYF. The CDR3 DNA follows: TGTGCCAGCAGTCTGACTAGCGGGAGCTACGAGCAGTACTTC.

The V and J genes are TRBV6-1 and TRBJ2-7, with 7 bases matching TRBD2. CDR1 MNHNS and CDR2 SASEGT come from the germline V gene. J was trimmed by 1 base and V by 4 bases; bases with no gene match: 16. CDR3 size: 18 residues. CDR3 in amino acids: CASSGVVGGDYISYEQYF. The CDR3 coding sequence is TGTGCCAGCAGTGGTGTTGTAGGAGGGGACTATATATCCTACGAGCAGTACTTC.

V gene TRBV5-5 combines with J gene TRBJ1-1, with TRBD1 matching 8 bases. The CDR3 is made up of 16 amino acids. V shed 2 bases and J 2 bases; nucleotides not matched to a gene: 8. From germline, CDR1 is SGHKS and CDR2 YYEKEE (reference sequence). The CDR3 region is CASSFLAQGENTEAFF. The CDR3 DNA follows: TGTGCCAGCAGCTTCCTAGCACAGGGGGAAAACACTGAAGCTTTCTTT.

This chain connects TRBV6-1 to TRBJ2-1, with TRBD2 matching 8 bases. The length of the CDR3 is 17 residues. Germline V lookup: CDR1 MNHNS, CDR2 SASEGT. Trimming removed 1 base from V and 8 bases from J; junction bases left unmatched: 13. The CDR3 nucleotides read TGTGCCAGCAGTGAAGGTAGCGGGGTGCCATCCGGCTATGAGCAGTTCTTC. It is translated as CASSEGSGVPSGYEQFF.

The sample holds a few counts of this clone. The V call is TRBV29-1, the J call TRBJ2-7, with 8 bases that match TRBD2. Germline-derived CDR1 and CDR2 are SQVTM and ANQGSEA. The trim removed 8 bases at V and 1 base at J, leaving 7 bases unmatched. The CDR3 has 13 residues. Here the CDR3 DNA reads TGCAGCATGTATAGCGGGGAATCCTACGAGCAGTACTTC. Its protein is CSMYSGESYEQYF.

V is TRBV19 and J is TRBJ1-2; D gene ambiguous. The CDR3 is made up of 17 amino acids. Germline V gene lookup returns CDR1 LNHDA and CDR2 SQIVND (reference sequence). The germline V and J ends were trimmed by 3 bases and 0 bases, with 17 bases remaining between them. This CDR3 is CASSIFPTQISNYGYTF. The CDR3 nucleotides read TGTGCCAGTAGTATCTTCCCGACACAAATATCTAACTATGGCTACACCTTC.

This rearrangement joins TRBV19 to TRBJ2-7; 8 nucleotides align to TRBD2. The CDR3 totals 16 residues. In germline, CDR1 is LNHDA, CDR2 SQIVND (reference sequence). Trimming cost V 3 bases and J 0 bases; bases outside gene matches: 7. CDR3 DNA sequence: TGTGCCAGTAGTATCCGTACGCGGGGGGACTCCTACGAGCAGTACTTC. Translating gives CASSIRTRGDSYEQYF.

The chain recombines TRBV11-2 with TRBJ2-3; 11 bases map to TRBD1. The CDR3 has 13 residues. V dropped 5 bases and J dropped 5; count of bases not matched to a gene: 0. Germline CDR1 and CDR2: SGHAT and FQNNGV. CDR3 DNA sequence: TGTGCCAGCAGCGGGACAGGGGGAGATACGCAGTATTTT. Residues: CASSGTGGDTQYF. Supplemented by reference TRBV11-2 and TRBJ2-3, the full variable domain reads EAGVAQSPRYKIIEKRQSVAFWCNPISGHATLYWYQQILGQGPKLLIQFQNNGVVDDSQLPKDRFSAERLKGVDSTLKIQPAKLEDSAVYLCASSGTGGDTQYFGPGTRLTVL.

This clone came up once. CDR3 DNA: TGTGCCAGTAGTATGGGGGGTCGGGGGAATGAGCAGTTCTTC. Its translation is CASSMGGRGNEQFF. The chain links TRBV19 to TRBJ2-1; tentatively, D is TRBD2 (6 bases). Trimming removed 3 bases at V and 7 bases at J, with 13 bases between. The CDR3 loop spans 14 amino acids. Germline V gene lookup returns CDR1 LNHDA and CDR2 SQIVND (reference sequence). Full variable domain (rest looked up from reference TRBV19 and TRBJ2-1): DGGITQSPKYLFRKEGQNVTLSCEQNLNHDAMYWYRQDPGQGLRLIYYSQIVNDFQKGDIAEGYSVSREKKESFPLTVTSAQKNPTAFYLCASSMGGRGNEQFFGPGTRLTVL.

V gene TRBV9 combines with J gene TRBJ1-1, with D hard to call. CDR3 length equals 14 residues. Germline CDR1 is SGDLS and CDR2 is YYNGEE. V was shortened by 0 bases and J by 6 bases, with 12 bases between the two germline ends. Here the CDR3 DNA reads TGTGCCAGCAGCGTAGTTGAGGAGATGGCTGAAGCTTTCTTT. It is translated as CASSVVEEMAEAFF.

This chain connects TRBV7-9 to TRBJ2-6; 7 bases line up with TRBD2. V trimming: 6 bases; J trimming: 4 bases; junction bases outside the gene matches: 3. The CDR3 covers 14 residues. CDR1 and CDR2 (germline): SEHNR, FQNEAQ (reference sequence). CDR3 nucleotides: TGTGCCAGCAGGACAGCGGGAGGGGCCAACGTCCTGACTTTC. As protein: CASRTAGGANVLTF.

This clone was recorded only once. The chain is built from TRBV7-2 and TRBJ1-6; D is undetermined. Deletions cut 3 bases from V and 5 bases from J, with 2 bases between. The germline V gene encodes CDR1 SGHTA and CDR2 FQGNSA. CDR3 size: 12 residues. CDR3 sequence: CASSFNNSPLHF. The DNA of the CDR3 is TGTGCCAGCAGCTTTAATAATTCACCCCTCCACTTT.

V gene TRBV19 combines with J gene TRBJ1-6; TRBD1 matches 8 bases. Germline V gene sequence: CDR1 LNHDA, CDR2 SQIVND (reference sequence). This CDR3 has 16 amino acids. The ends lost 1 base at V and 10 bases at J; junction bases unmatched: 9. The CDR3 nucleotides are TGTGCCAGTAGTATAGGGTCCGGGACAGGAGGATCACCCCTCCACTTT. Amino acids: CASSIGSGTGGSPLHF.

The CDR3 bases are TGTGCCAGCAGCCCCCAGGGAATAACTGAAGCTTTCTTT. It specifies CASSPQGITEAFF. The chain recombines TRBV6-1 with TRBJ1-1; tentative D call: TRBD1 (5 bases). Germline V gene sequence: CDR1 MNHNS, CDR2 SASEGT. This CDR3 has 13 residues. V was pared by 6 bases and J by 5 bases, with 13 bases between.

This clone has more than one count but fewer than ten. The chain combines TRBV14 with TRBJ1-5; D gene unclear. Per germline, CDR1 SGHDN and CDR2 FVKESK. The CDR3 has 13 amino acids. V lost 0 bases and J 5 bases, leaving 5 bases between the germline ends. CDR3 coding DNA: TGTGCCAGCAGCCAAGAAACTGATCAGCCCCAGCATTTT. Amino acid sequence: CASSQETDQPQHF.